The rows below give T cell receptor beta chains drawn from one sample of a study of blood T cells in healthy people across ages. MiXCR, applied by TCRdb to the 5' RACE reads, yields one record per CDR3 protein. The sample lists 800,000 to 950,000 distinct CDR3 sequences; just under 30% were seen once. This sample also appeared in a second study, on T cells of mothers and their children.

The sample comprised blood. These receptors all stem from a middle-aged woman in good health. The CDR3 runs from the conserved cysteine through the conserved F or W. Each record gives: V gene, CDR3 protein.

v_gene: TRBV3-1
CDR3aa: CTSSRLQGGYTF

v_gene: TRBV7-2
CDR3aa: CASTSGTDNTGELFF

v_gene: TRBV10-3
CDR3aa: CAISDPTGVNEQFF

v_gene: TRBV29-1
CDR3aa: CSAITGSGYTF

v_gene: TRBV7-2
CDR3aa: CASSSDRGTPEAFF

v_gene: TRBV7-2
CDR3aa: CASSRQGQDYGYTF

v_gene: TRBV7-9
CDR3aa: CASSDGTAPTYEQYF

v_gene: TRBV29-1
CDR3aa: CSVESSGALDTGELFF

v_gene: TRBV29-1
CDR3aa: CSVEVGQTYGYTF

v_gene: TRBV28
CDR3aa: CASARPASGTYEQYF

v_gene: TRBV5-1
CDR3aa: CASSPRTDRVSTEAFF

v_gene: TRBV7-2
CDR3aa: CASSLVIWGTEQFF

v_gene: TRBV7-9
CDR3aa: CASSFIPRGVDGYTF

v_gene: TRBV24-1
CDR3aa: CATSGTLTYEQYF

v_gene: TRBV20-1
CDR3aa: CSPWGTSGGAEQFF